The present T cell receptor (beta chain) was sequenced within a study of T cell responses to AZD1222 COVID-19 vaccine. It was second doses at about 4 or about 12 weeks that were pooled. The germline V gene has CDR1 SGHNT and CDR2 YYREEE (reference sequence). Trimming took 2 bases from V and 6 from J, leaving 12 bases between them. This CDR3 has 14 amino acids. In its sample, this clone was seen once. Its antigen is currently unknown. Points from the study as a whole: Clonal diversity was possibly underestimated, and white British individuals and females predominated among donors. Researchers report vaccine-associated CD4 TCRs spanning spike, with dominance at 160-218 and 743-854. Epitopes outside B.1.351 and B.1.1.7 mutated regions reportedly drew nearly half of spike TCRs.

Method: immunoSEQ multiplex PCR; TCRdb's copy keeps in-frame clones and lacks some. The sample comprises tens of thousands of clones, approximately 90% of which are singletons, and about 3% rests with the top ten. The sequence derives from an adult who received the AZD1222 COVID-19 vaccine. The chain combines TRBV5-4 with TRBJ2-1; a weak D match, TRBD1 (5 bases). Sequenced here: peripheral blood, sampled 28 days after the second AZD1222 dose. CDR3 amino acids: CASSFNTGPNEQFF. CDR3 bases: TGTGCCAGCAGCTTTAATACAGGCCCCAATGAGCAGTTCTTC.